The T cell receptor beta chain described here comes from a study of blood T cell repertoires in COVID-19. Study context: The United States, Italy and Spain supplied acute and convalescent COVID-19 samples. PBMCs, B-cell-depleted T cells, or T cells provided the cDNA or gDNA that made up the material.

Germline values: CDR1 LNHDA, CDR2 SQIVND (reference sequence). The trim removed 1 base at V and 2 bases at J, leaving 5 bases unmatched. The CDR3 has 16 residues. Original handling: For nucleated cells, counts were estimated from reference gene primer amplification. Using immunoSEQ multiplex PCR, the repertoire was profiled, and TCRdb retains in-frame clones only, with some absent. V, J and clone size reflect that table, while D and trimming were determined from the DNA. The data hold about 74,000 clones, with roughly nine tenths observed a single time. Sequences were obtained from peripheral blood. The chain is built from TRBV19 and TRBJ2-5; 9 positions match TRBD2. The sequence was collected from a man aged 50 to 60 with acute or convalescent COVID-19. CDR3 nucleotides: TGTGCCAGTAGTATAGGCCCTAGCGGGGTACAAGAGACCCAGTACTTC. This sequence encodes CASSIGPSGVQETQYF.